The 27 T cell receptor beta chains below all came from one sample that was sequenced in a study of vaccination and CD4 T cells after COVID-19. The antigens of these receptors remain unknown. The assay that was used to sequence DNA from cultured CD4+ T cells was the Oncomine TCR Beta short-read assay. TCRdb re-called the PCR reads through MiXCR, storing one row per CDR3 protein. Altogether approximately 10,000 distinct CDR3 sequences are present, approximately 50% being singletons, with the ten largest covering 30%. Treatment specified: approximately 10-day PBMC culture with coronavirus spike peptide pools or control peptides (ViraFEST assay). The sequenced sample consisted of CD4+ T cells from blood, cultured in vitro. The receptors were sampled from a human donor who had recovered from COVID-19.

This chain connects TRBV6-5 to TRBJ1-3, with D hard to call. This CDR3 is built from 14 residues. Germline assignment: CDR1 MNHEY and CDR2 SVGAGI. Trimming pared 2 bases from V and 1 base from J, leaving 6 bases between. The CDR3 nucleotides are TGTGCCAGCAGTTACCCGGGATCTGGAAACACCATATATTTT. Residues: CASSYPGSGNTIYF.

Concerning this clonotype: One junction end disagrees with the germline gene, perhaps due to a read error. The gene calls are TRBV15 and TRBJ2-7, with no clear D. The CDR3 has 17 amino acids. CDR1 LNHNV and CDR2 YYDKDF come from the germline V gene (reference sequence). CDR3 sequence reads: CVTSREKAGSNPYEQYF. The CDR3 DNA sequence: TGTGTCACCAGCAGAGAAAAGGCAGGATCAAACCCCTACGAGCAGTACTTC.

Only one count was recorded for this clonotype. The genes are TRBV7-3 and TRBJ1-2; the D gene is possibly TRBD1 (5 bases). Trimming took off 3 bases at V and 4 bases at J, with 9 bases between the two ends. CDR3 length: 13 residues. Per germline, CDR1 SGHTA and CDR2 FQGTGA. This chain's CDR3 is CASSLRGSYGYTF. CDR3 bases: TGTGCCAGCAGCTTGAGGGGTAGCTATGGCTACACCTTC.

The chain has TRBV27 and TRBJ1-2, with unresolved D. V was trimmed by 8 bases and J by 4 bases, leaving 14 bases between them. Germline V gene data show CDR1 as MNHEY and CDR2 as SMNVEV (reference sequence). The CDR3 loop spans 13 amino acids. In nucleotides, the CDR3 is TGTGCCAGCGCGCTCGCGGCGGGCTATGGCTACACCTTC. This encodes CASALAAGYGYTF.

This clonotype was observed a few times. The chain joins TRBV15 to TRBJ1-1; no reliable D call. This CDR3 contains 18 residues. CDR1 and CDR2 (germline): LNHNV, YYDKDF (reference sequence). V was trimmed by 0 bases and J by 4 bases, leaving 21 bases between them. The CDR3 region has the DNA TGTGCCACCAGCAGAGATTCTTGGGCGCCTTTGGGAACCACTGAAGCTTTCTTT. This sequence encodes CATSRDSWAPLGTTEAFF.

This clonotype was picked up a small number of times. The chain joins TRBV10-1 to TRBJ2-3; the D is unclear. V was shortened by 2 bases and J by 5 bases, with 11 bases between the two germline ends. Looked up from germline, CDR1 is WNHNN and CDR2 is SYGVQD (reference sequence). The CDR3 is made up of 14 amino acids. DNA for the CDR3: TGCGCCAGCAGTGAGCCAGACTCCCGAGATACGCAGTATTTT. The encoded protein is CASSEPDSRDTQYF.

The chain joins TRBV4-1 to TRBJ1-2; D is unclear. V shed 1 base and J shed 7 bases, with 7 bases lying between them. Germline CDR1 reads MGHRA; CDR2 reads YSYEKL. The CDR3 covers 12 residues. The CDR3 loop is CASSQAGGGYTF. As DNA, the CDR3 is TGCGCCAGCAGCCAAGCCGGAGGTGGCTACACCTTC.

V is TRBV29-1 and J is TRBJ1-5, with a tentative D call TRBD1 (5 bases). Germline V gene sequence: CDR1 SQVTM, CDR2 ANQGSEA. The CDR3 loop spans 12 amino acids. V was trimmed by 6 bases and J by 1 base, leaving 7 bases between them. The CDR3 is CSVGDSNQPQHF. The CDR3 DNA follows: TGCAGCGTAGGGGACAGCAATCAGCCCCAGCATTTT. Combining the CDR3 with reference TRBV29-1 and TRBJ1-5 gives the whole variable domain SAVISQKPSRDICQRGTSLTIQCQVDSQVTMMFWYRQQPGQSLTLIATANQGSEATYESGFVIDKFPISRPNLTFSTLTVSNMSPEDSSIYLCSVGDSNQPQHFGDGTRLSIL.

The J gene is TRBJ1-5, the V gene TRBV7-9; the D is unclear. Germline-derived CDR1 and CDR2 are SEHNR and FQNEAQ (reference sequence). The CDR3 contains 12 residues. V lost 0 bases and J lost 7, with 4 bases in between. The CDR3 coding sequence is TGTGCCAGCAGCTTAGCGGGACAGCCCCAGCATTTT. As protein: CASSLAGQPQHF.

This chain joins TRBV6-2 or TRBV6-3 and TRBJ1-2, with D perhaps TRBD1 (5 bases). The CDR3 is made up of 14 amino acids. Per the germline V gene, CDR1 is MNHEY and CDR2 is SVGEGT. V shed 6 bases and J shed 4 bases, with 15 bases lying between them. This CDR3 is CASSQGSPLYGYTF. The CDR3 DNA is TGTGCCAGCAGCCAGGGTTCCCCCCTCTATGGCTACACCTTC.

V is TRBV6-2 or TRBV6-3 and J is TRBJ2-2; 7 bases line up with TRBD1. Germline V lookup: CDR1 MNHEY, CDR2 SVGEGT. The CDR3 consists of 14 residues. J lost 2 bases, V lost 6 bases, and 3 bases had no gene match. The CDR3 coding sequence is TGTGCCAGCAGCGGACAGGCTAACACCGGGGAGCTGTTTTTT. Its translation is CASSGQANTGELFF.

The rearrangement joins TRBV2 to TRBJ1-2, with D possibly matching TRBD1 (6 bases). Germline loops: CDR1 SNHLY, CDR2 FYNNEI. The germline V and J ends were trimmed by 0 bases and 8 bases, with 13 bases remaining between them. There are 14 residues in the CDR3. This chain's CDR3 is CASSEARGRGGYTF. For the CDR3, the DNA is TGTGCCAGCAGTGAAGCGCGGGGGCGGGGAGGCTACACCTTC.

The chain carries TRBV7-9 and TRBJ1-2; 8 bases align to TRBD1. The junction had 4 bases not matched to a gene; V was cut back by 2 bases and J by 8 bases. The CDR3 sequence is 13 residues long. The germline CDR1 and CDR2 sequences are SEHNR and FQNEAQ (reference sequence). CDR3 sequence reads: CASSLPTGAGYTF. The CDR3 DNA reads as TGTGCCAGCAGCTTACCGACAGGGGCCGGCTACACCTTC. The full variable domain, with the rest looked up from reference TRBV7-9 and TRBJ1-2, is DTGVSQNPRHKITKRGQNVTFRCDPISEHNRLYWYRQTLGQGPEFLTYFQNEAQLEKSRLLSDRFSAERPKGSFSTLEIQRTEQGDSAMYLCASSLPTGAGYTFGSGTRLTVV.

The chain has TRBV7-9 and TRBJ1-6, with 8 positions matching TRBD1. After removal of 5 bases from V and 7 bases from J, the junction contained 7 bases not matched to a gene. The CDR3 length is 15 residues. Germline CDR1 and CDR2: SEHNR and FQNEAQ (reference sequence). This CDR3 is CASSVSGDRNSPLHF. The CDR3 DNA reads as TGTGCCAGCAGCGTATCCGGGGACAGGAATTCACCCCTCCACTTT.

This chain joins TRBV30 and TRBJ2-6; possibly TRBD1 for D (6 bases). The germline CDR1 and CDR2 sequences are GTSNPN and SVGIG (reference sequence). The CDR3 runs to 17 residues. Trimming removed 8 bases from V and 0 bases from J, with 20 bases in between. The CDR3 sequence is CALQPAGVGSGANVLTF. DNA for the CDR3: TGTGCCCTCCAGCCCGCAGGGGTAGGCTCTGGGGCCAACGTCCTGACTTTC.

This chain links TRBV6-2 or TRBV6-3 with TRBJ2-3; D gene unclear. The CDR3 is made up of 15 amino acids. From germline, CDR1 is MNHEY and CDR2 SVGEGT. Trimming pared 5 bases from V and 1 base from J, leaving 13 bases between. CDR3 region: CASSAPLKGTDTQYF. In DNA, the CDR3 is TGTGCCAGCAGTGCCCCCCTTAAGGGCACAGATACGCAGTATTTT.

DNA of the CDR3: TGTGCCAGCCGGGACACCTCAAGTCGTAGTGAAGCTTTCTTT. Protein sequence: CASRDTSSRSEAFF. The J gene is TRBJ1-1, the V gene TRBV11-3; tentative D call: TRBD1 (6 bases). Germline loops: CDR1 SGHNT, CDR2 YENEEA. The ends were cut back, 8 bases at V and 7 bases at J, with 20 bases in the middle. The CDR3 sequence is 14 residues long.

The genes are TRBV6-1 and TRBJ1-6; 12 bases fit TRBD1. With V trimmed by 8 bases and J by 9 bases, 11 bases remained unmatched. CDR1 is MNHNS and CDR2 is SASEGT in the germline V gene. CDR3 length equals 16 residues. The CDR3 sequence: CASGTGGSLTVSPLHF. The CDR3 nucleotides are TGTGCCAGCGGGACAGGGGGCAGCCTGACGGTTTCACCCCTCCACTTT.

J is TRBJ2-7 and V is TRBV20-1, with D maybe TRBD2 (7 bases). The CDR3 has 12 amino acids. V lost 3 bases and J lost 6, with 12 bases in between. CDR1 is DFQATT and CDR2 is SNEGSKA in the germline V gene (reference sequence). CDR3 residues: CSASFRGAEQYF. The CDR3 DNA sequence: TGCAGTGCTAGTTTCCGGGGGGCCGAGCAGTACTTC.

In its sample, this clonotype was seen a few times. The V gene is TRBV6-2 or TRBV6-3, the J gene TRBJ1-1, with D possibly TRBD1 on 6 matching bases. V was shortened by 6 bases and J by 0 bases, with 14 bases between the two germline ends. This CDR3 contains 15 residues. The germline V gene encodes CDR1 MNHEY and CDR2 SVGEGT. CDR3 residues: CASRAQGLMNTEAFF. CDR3 nucleotide sequence: TGTGCCAGCAGGGCACAGGGTCTCATGAACACTGAAGCTTTCTTT.

V is TRBV5-5 and J is TRBJ1-1; maybe TRBD1 (5 bases). The V gene's germline CDR1 is SGHKS and CDR2 YYEKEE (reference sequence). CDR3 length: 13 residues. Trimming cost V 2 bases and J 3 bases, with 8 bases left between them. In nucleotides, the CDR3 is TGTGCCAGCAGCTTCGAGGGGTACACTGAAGCTTTCTTT. Its translation is CASSFEGYTEAFF.

The chain employs TRBV20-1 and TRBJ2-3; TRBD1 agrees at 10 bases. Trimming cost V 3 bases and J 3 bases; bases outside gene matches: 3. The CDR3 has 14 amino acids. CDR1 and CDR2 from the germline V gene are DFQATT and SNEGSKA (reference sequence). The CDR3, as DNA: TGCAGTGCTAGCGGGACAGGGGCAACAGATACGCAGTATTTT. Translation: CSASGTGATDTQYF.

The rearrangement uses TRBV5-5 and TRBJ1-2; no reliable D call. Germline lookup yields CDR1 SGHKS and CDR2 YYEKEE (reference sequence). The CDR3 is made up of 13 amino acids. V dropped 0 bases and J dropped 7 bases, with 10 bases sitting between them. CDR3 coding DNA: TGTGCCAGCAGCTTGGAGGCGGTGGGTGGCTACACCTTC. It encodes CASSLEAVGGYTF.

V and J are TRBV20-1 and TRBJ2-7; 8 bases fit TRBD2. This CDR3 has 14 amino acids. Germline V lookup: CDR1 DFQATT, CDR2 SNEGSKA (reference sequence). J lost 3 bases, V lost 1 base, and 5 bases had no gene match. The CDR3 region is CSARGAGGRYEQYF. CDR3 bases: TGCAGTGCTAGAGGCGCGGGAGGCCGCTACGAGCAGTACTTC.

The rearrangement joins TRBV6-1 to TRBJ2-5; 11 positions match TRBD1. With 6 bases clipped from V and 3 bases from J, the junction kept 6 bases outside the gene matches. This CDR3 spans 15 amino acids. CDR1 is MNHNS and CDR2 is SASEGT in the germline V gene. CDR3: CASRNPGQGEETQYF. The CDR3 nucleotides read TGTGCCAGCAGAAATCCGGGACAGGGGGAAGAGACCCAGTACTTC.

This clonotype was detected only a few times. J is TRBJ1-2 and V is TRBV20-1; TRBD1 matches at 7 bases. The V and J ends lost 5 bases and 3 bases, in that order; junction bases with no gene match: 3. This CDR3 is 12 amino acids long. In germline, CDR1 is DFQATT, CDR2 SNEGSKA (reference sequence). CDR3 protein: CSAARGDYGYTF. The CDR3 nucleotides are TGCAGTGCTGCCAGGGGGGACTATGGCTACACCTTC.

The chain combines TRBV15 with TRBJ1-4, with TRBD1 identical over 7 bases. The CDR3 is 15 amino acids. Trimming at V came to 7 bases and at J to 2 bases, leaving 7 bases not matched to a gene. Germline loops: CDR1 LNHNV, CDR2 YYDKDF (reference sequence). CDR3 sequence (DNA): TGTGCCACCACACCCCTAGGGGGCACTAATGAAAAACTGTTTTTT. This encodes CATTPLGGTNEKLFF.